What follows are 24 T cell receptor beta chains derived from one specimen sequenced in a study of beta chain features in type 1 diabetes. The investigators reverse transcribed all of the isolated RNA, so they sequenced expressed TCRB transcripts. This table comes from immunoSEQ multiplex PCR, and its TCRdb copy is limited to in-frame clones, with some not included. Among roughly 500,000 clones listed, more than 9.5% were seen once. Sequences were obtained from naive CD4+ T cells from blood. The receptor set was obtained from a woman aged 18-29 years in good health.

The gene calls are TRBV13 and TRBJ2-1, with 9 bases fitting TRBD2. Losses at the gene ends were 8 bases for V and 5 bases for J; bases not matched to a gene: 4. Germline V CDR1 and CDR2: PRHDT, FYEKMQ (reference sequence). CDR3 length: 13 amino acids. The CDR3 nucleotides read TGTGCCAGCCTGACTAGCGGAGACAATGAGCAGTTCTTC. Amino acids: CASLTSGDNEQFF.

This clone was detected only a few times. V and J are TRBV19 and TRBJ1-2, with D possibly matching TRBD1 (6 bases). The germline V and J ends were trimmed by 6 bases and 6 bases, with 11 bases remaining between them. Germline V CDR1 and CDR2: LNHDA, SQIVND (reference sequence). The CDR3 spans 12 residues. As DNA, the CDR3 is TGTGCCAGTAGGCAGGGGAATAATGGCTACACCTTC. It codes for CASRQGNNGYTF.

This clone occurred a few times. V usage is TRBV2 and J usage is TRBJ1-6, with a possible D match to TRBD1 (5 bases). This CDR3 has 16 amino acids. CDR1 and CDR2 (germline): SNHLY, FYNNEI. V was shortened by 2 bases and J by 3 bases, with 11 bases between the two germline ends. CDR3 in DNA: TGTGCCAGCAGTGAACAGGGAGGGATCTATAATTCACCCCTCCACTTT. It encodes CASSEQGGIYNSPLHF.

This clone was counted a few times. The gene calls are TRBV15 and TRBJ2-5; possible D gene TRBD1, 5 bases. The V and J ends lost 2 bases and 5 bases respectively, with 12 bases between them. Looked up from germline, CDR1 is LNHNV and CDR2 is YYDKDF (reference sequence). The CDR3 covers 14 residues. CDR3 amino acids: CATSRPLRAETQYF. For the CDR3, the DNA is TGTGCCACCAGCAGACCCCTCAGGGCGGAGACCCAGTACTTC.

This clone was counted a few times. The chain employs TRBV29-1 and TRBJ2-5; 8 bases map to TRBD1. The CDR3 extends over 12 amino acids. CDR1 SQVTM and CDR2 ANQGSEA come from the germline V gene. V shed 7 bases and J 5 bases; nucleotides not matched to a gene: 6. CDR3 DNA: TGCAGCGCATACAGGGGGGCGGAGACCCAGTACTTC. Translation: CSAYRGAETQYF.

J is TRBJ2-7 and V is TRBV10-3, with TRBD1 matching over 10 bases. This CDR3 region has 14 residues. With V trimmed by 2 bases and J by 2 bases, 0 bases remained unmatched. Germline loops: CDR1 ENHRY, CDR2 SYGVKD. The CDR3 protein is CAISEGTGAYEQYF. The CDR3 DNA reads as TGTGCCATCAGTGAGGGGACAGGGGCCTACGAGCAGTACTTC.

The chain links TRBV5-4 to TRBJ2-7, with D possibly matching TRBD1 (7 bases). Trimming left V 4 bases short and J 2 bases short, with 16 bases between. The length of the CDR3 is 15 residues. Per the germline V gene, CDR1 is SGHNT and CDR2 is YYREEE (reference sequence). The CDR3 protein is CASSRSGGTAYEQYF. CDR3 in DNA: TGTGCCAGCAGCCGGAGCGGCGGGACAGCCTACGAGCAGTACTTC.

This clone came up a few times. V usage is TRBV7-3 and J usage is TRBJ2-1; no clear D gene. CDR1 is SGHTA and CDR2 is FQGTGA in the germline V gene. V was pared by 0 bases and J by 4 bases, with 4 bases between. The CDR3 consists of 13 residues. CDR3 coding DNA: TGTGCCAGCAGCTTAACTAGTTACAATGAGCAGTTCTTC. This gives the protein CASSLTSYNEQFF.

The chain uses TRBV7-2 and TRBJ2-7; 7 bases map to TRBD2. In germline, CDR1 is SGHTA, CDR2 FQGNSA. Germline trimming cut 2 bases from V and 3 bases from J; bases unmatched to any gene: 1. CDR3 length: 13 amino acids. The CDR3 sequence is CASSLQRDYEQYF. The CDR3 region has the DNA TGTGCCAGCAGCTTACAGCGGGACTACGAGCAGTACTTC.

The chain combines TRBV27 with TRBJ2-5; 8 nucleotides line up with TRBD1. Per germline, CDR1 MNHEY and CDR2 SMNVEV (reference sequence). This CDR3 is 13 amino acids long. The ends lost 5 bases at V and 5 bases at J; junction bases unmatched: 4. The CDR3 reads CASSRNRGETQYF. In DNA form, the CDR3 reads TGTGCCAGCAGTCGCAACAGGGGGGAGACCCAGTACTTC.

This clone was observed a few times. The genes are TRBV2 and TRBJ2-5, with 9 bases fitting TRBD2. The CDR3 contains 16 residues. With 6 bases clipped from V and 5 bases from J, the junction kept 13 bases outside the gene matches. From germline, CDR1 is SNHLY and CDR2 FYNNEI. The CDR3 DNA is TGTGCCAGCAGGATCAGAACGGCGGGAGGGGATGAGACCCAGTACTTC. This codes for CASRIRTAGGDETQYF. Looking up the rest from reference TRBV2 and TRBJ2-5 gives the full variable domain: EPEVTQTPSHQVTQMGQEVILRCVPISNHLYFYWYRQILGQKVEFLVSFYNNEISEKSEIFDDQFSVERPDGSNFTLKIRSTKLEDSAMYFCASRIRTAGGDETQYFGPGTRLLVL.

This clone was counted only a few times. This chain uses TRBV7-9 with TRBJ2-7; D call uncertain. The germline gives CDR1 SEHNR, CDR2 FQNEAQ (reference sequence). The V and J ends lost 4 bases and 6 bases respectively, with 10 bases between them. CDR3 length: 12 residues. The CDR3 DNA reads as TGTGCCAGCAGCTCGAGACATCCCGAGCAGTACGTC. This codes for CASSSRHPEQYV.

V gene TRBV19 combines with J gene TRBJ1-2; D remains ambiguous. Germline CDR1 LNHDA, CDR2 SQIVND (reference sequence). Trimming stripped 6 bases from V and 5 bases from J, with 13 bases between. The CDR3 length is 13 residues. The CDR3 protein is CASRSLDMYGYTF. The CDR3 DNA follows: TGTGCCAGTAGAAGCCTAGATATGTATGGCTACACCTTC.

V is TRBV5-4 and J is TRBJ2-6; TRBD1 agrees at 9 bases. The CDR3 sequence is 15 residues long. The junction had 2 bases not matched to a gene; V was cut back by 5 bases and J by 2 bases. Germline V gene sequence: CDR1 SGHNT, CDR2 YYREEE (reference sequence). This CDR3 is CASRRTGAGANVLTF. In DNA, the CDR3 is TGTGCCAGCAGAAGGACAGGGGCTGGGGCCAACGTCCTGACTTTC. The variable domain in full, completed from reference TRBV5-4 and TRBJ2-6, reads ETGVTQSPTHLIKTRGQQVTLRCSSQSGHNTVSWYQQALGQGPQFIFQYYREEENGRGNFPPRFSGLQFPNYSSELNVNALELDDSALYLCASRRTGAGANVLTFGAGSRLTVL.

The chain recombines TRBV6-4 with TRBJ1-2, with unresolved D. This CDR3 has 9 residues. Germline V CDR1 and CDR2: MRHNA, SNTAGT. V was shortened by 9 bases and J by 6 bases, with 5 bases between the two germline ends. The CDR3 sequence is CARPDGYTF. The CDR3 DNA reads as TGTGCCAGACCAGATGGCTACACCTTC.

This sequence joins TRBV7-6 and TRBJ2-1; 8 bases align to TRBD1. The CDR3 extends over 16 amino acids. Germline V lookup: CDR1 SGHVS, CDR2 FNYEAQ. V lost 4 bases, J lost 4 bases, and 9 bases stayed unmatched. CDR3 DNA sequence: TGTGCCAGCAGCTCCCCCACCCGGGACAGGTACAATGAGCAGTTCTTC. Its protein is CASSSPTRDRYNEQFF.

CDR3 amino acids: CASSDRRDRYTDTQYF. The DNA for the CDR3 is TGTGCCAGCAGTGATCGCCGGGACAGATACACAGATACGCAGTATTTT. The chain employs TRBV25-1 and TRBJ2-3; 7 bases agree with TRBD1. After removal of 3 bases from V and 2 bases from J, the junction contained 8 bases not matched to a gene. The CDR3 is 16 amino acids. Germline V gene sequence: CDR1 MGHDK, CDR2 SYGVNS. The entire variable domain, with the rest obtained from reference TRBV25-1 and TRBJ2-3, is as follows: EADIYQTPRYLVIGTGKKITLECSQTMGHDKMYWYQQDPGMELHLIHYSYGVNSTEKGDLSSESTVSRIRTEHFPLTLESARPSHTSQYLCASSDRRDRYTDTQYFGPGTRLTVL.

The CDR3 sequence is CATSLRHPLRTSGRADTQYF. The CDR3 coding sequence is TGTGCCACCAGCCTACGACACCCGTTACGGACTAGCGGGAGGGCAGATACGCAGTATTTT. The chain employs TRBV15 and TRBJ2-3, with TRBD2 matching over 15 bases. Germline V gives CDR1 LNHNV, CDR2 YYDKDF (reference sequence). The CDR3 totals 20 residues. Unmatched junction bases numbered 16, after V lost 5 bases and J lost 4 bases.

This clone was seen a handful of times. The rearrangement uses TRBV5-4 and TRBJ1-4; maybe TRBD1 (6 bases). There are 14 residues in the CDR3. Deletions cut 4 bases from V and 4 bases from J, with 11 bases between. Germline V gene data show CDR1 as SGHNT and CDR2 as YYREEE (reference sequence). CDR3 in amino acids: CASSPGQLNEKLFF. For the CDR3, the DNA is TGTGCCAGCAGCCCAGGACAGCTTAATGAAAAACTGTTTTTT.

The gene calls are TRBV19 and TRBJ2-7; tentative D call: TRBD1 (5 bases). V lost 6 bases, J lost 3 bases, and 12 bases lay in between. The germline V gene has CDR1 LNHDA and CDR2 SQIVND (reference sequence). This CDR3 region has 13 residues. CDR3 coding DNA: TGTGCCAGTAGCCCCGACAGCTACTACGAGCAGTACTTC. As protein: CASSPDSYYEQYF.

As regards this clone: At one end the junction does not follow the germline gene, possibly because of a read error. The rearrangement links TRBV9 to TRBJ1-2; 8 bases map to TRBD1. This CDR3 has 15 residues. Per the germline V gene, CDR1 is SGDLS and CDR2 is YYNGEE. DNA for the CDR3: TGTGCCAGCAGACATTTCGACAGGGGAAACTCTGGCTACACCTTC. It codes for CASRHFDRGNSGYTF.

The V and J genes are TRBV23-1 and TRBJ2-1, with a weak D call TRBD1 (6 bases). TRBV23-1 is labeled an ORF, and its function is uncertain. The CDR3 runs 18 residues. V was trimmed by 6 bases and J by 0 bases, leaving 21 bases between them. In DNA, the CDR3 is TGCGCCAGCAGCCCGCGCTGCAAACAGGGTCCCTCCTACAATGAGCAGTTCTTC. Its protein is CASSPRCKQGPSYNEQFF.

This clone was observed a handful of times. The chain combines TRBV7-2 with TRBJ2-5, with 7 bases that match TRBD2. In germline, CDR1 is SGHTA, CDR2 FQGNSA. After removal of 1 base from V and 5 bases from J, the junction contained 4 bases not matched to a gene. The length of the CDR3 is 14 residues. This chain's CDR3 is CASSLVVGGETQYF. CDR3 in DNA: TGTGCCAGCAGCTTAGTGGTGGGAGGGGAGACCCAGTACTTC.

In this sample, this clone turned up a few times. V gene TRBV28 combines with J gene TRBJ2-4; either TRBD1 or TRBD2 may fit D (5 bases each). CDR3 length: 15 residues. Germline CDR1 is MDHEN and CDR2 is SYDVKM. Trimming stripped 7 bases from V and 0 bases from J, with 13 bases between. CDR3 DNA: TGTGCCAGCAACCGGGACCTCCTAGCCAAAAACATTCAGTACTTC. It encodes CASNRDLLAKNIQYF.